This entry concerns a single TCR beta chain. The sample belongs to a study of blood T cell repertoires in COVID-19. Turning to the study itself: From the United States, Italy and Spain came samples of acute and convalescent COVID-19.

V dropped 6 bases and J dropped 2; count of bases not matched to a gene: 7. Per germline, CDR1 ENHRY and CDR2 SYGVKD. The CDR3 sequence is 15 residues long. Per the study methods: Counts of nucleated cells, estimated from reference gene primer amplification, were obtained. TCRdb keeps only in-frame clones here, not all; method: immunoSEQ multiplex PCR. The V and J calls and clone size were taken over from that table, and D and trimming were inferred from the DNA. The sample has 61,000 or so clones, almost 90% seen once. The V and J genes are TRBV10-3 and TRBJ1-3; TRBD1 matches 7 bases. Sequencing was carried out using peripheral blood. The receptor was derived from a woman in her forties or fifties with active or convalescent COVID-19. The CDR3 DNA is TGTGCCATCAGGGTAGGGGGCGACCCTGGAAACACCATATATTTT. It translates to CAIRVGGDPGNTIYF.